A selection of T cell receptor beta chains follows, all from one sample in a study of naive and memory T cell subsets. TCRdb itself ran the UMI-ligation and nested PCR reads through MiXCR, one entry per CDR3 protein. The sample consists of more than 100,000 distinct CDR3 sequences, 35% to 40% of them appearing once. The source material was central memory CD4+ T cells from blood. The receptors originated from a human donor in good health. Both conserved end residues are part of each CDR3. D genes are given only for firm matches. Clone size is shown for a subset of rows, as once, few, many or a class of expanded clone.

j_call: TRBJ2-3
d_call: -
v_call: TRBV7-2
clone_size: many
cdr3_nt: TGTGCCAGCACCCAGGACCGGATAAGCACAGATACGCAGTATTTT
cdr3_aa: CASTQDRISTDTQYF

j_call: TRBJ2-4
d_call: -
v_call: TRBV3-1
clone_size: few
cdr3_nt: TGTGCCAGCAGCCAATTGGGGATTGAAAACATTCAGTACTTC
cdr3_aa: CASSQLGIENIQYF

j_call: TRBJ2-3
d_call: -
v_call: TRBV3-1
clone_size: -
cdr3_nt: TGTGCCAGCAGCCAAGATGGGACCCGGCGAGGTACGCAGTATTTT
cdr3_aa: CASSQDGTRRGTQYF

j_call: TRBJ2-7
d_call: TRBD1
v_call: TRBV7-2
clone_size: -
cdr3_nt: TGTGCCAGCAGCCGGAGAGGACAGGGGGACATGGTGTCATACGAGCAGTACTTC
cdr3_aa: CASSRRGQGDMVSYEQYF

j_call: TRBJ1-2
d_call: TRBD1
v_call: TRBV30
clone_size: few
cdr3_nt: TGTGCCTGGAGTCGACCCGACAGGGTTTGGGGCTACACCTTC
cdr3_aa: CAWSRPDRVWGYTF

j_call: TRBJ2-1
d_call: TRBD2
v_call: TRBV20-1
clone_size: few
cdr3_nt: TGCAGTGCTGGGGAGGGAGGGGTAATATACAATGAGCAGTTCTTC
cdr3_aa: CSAGEGGVIYNEQFF

j_call: TRBJ2-5
d_call: -
v_call: TRBV28
clone_size: -
cdr3_nt: TGTGCCAGCAGTTTCCGAAACCAAGAGACCCAGTACTTC
cdr3_aa: CASSFRNQETQYF

j_call: TRBJ1-5
d_call: -
v_call: TRBV20-1
clone_size: -
cdr3_nt: TGCAGTGCGGCAAAAGGGCGCTATAGCAATCAGCCCCAGCATTTT
cdr3_aa: CSAAKGRYSNQPQHF

j_call: TRBJ2-5
d_call: -
v_call: TRBV10-3
clone_size: -
cdr3_nt: TGTGCCATCAGTGACGGAGGGCCTCCGGAGACCCAGTACTTC
cdr3_aa: CAISDGGPPETQYF

j_call: TRBJ1-4
d_call: -
v_call: TRBV27
clone_size: -
cdr3_nt: TGTGCCAGCAGTTCGACCCGAAAATCTAATGAAAAACTGTTTTTT
cdr3_aa: CASSSTRKSNEKLFF

j_call: TRBJ2-1
d_call: -
v_call: TRBV20-1
clone_size: -
cdr3_nt: TGCAGTGCTAGAGGATTAGGGTACAATGAGCAGTTCTTC
cdr3_aa: CSARGLGYNEQFF

j_call: TRBJ2-7
d_call: -
v_call: TRBV10-3
clone_size: -
cdr3_nt: TGTGCCATCAGTGAGTCGGTGGGAGGACCCTACGAGCAGTACTTC
cdr3_aa: CAISESVGGPYEQYF

j_call: TRBJ2-7
d_call: -
v_call: TRBV7-2
clone_size: -
cdr3_nt: TGTGCCAGCAGCCTCACCCAACTCGCGGCAGGGGCTTCTCGGGAGCAGTACTTC
cdr3_aa: CASSLTQLAAGASREQYF

j_call: TRBJ1-5
d_call: -
v_call: TRBV7-2
clone_size: -
cdr3_nt: TGTGCCAGCAGCTTAGCGCAAGGGGCGGTTCAGCCCCAGCATTTT
cdr3_aa: CASSLAQGAVQPQHF

j_call: TRBJ2-4
d_call: TRBD1
v_call: TRBV5-1
clone_size: few
cdr3_nt: TGCGCCAGCAGCTTGCAATACAGGGGGAGACCAATTAAACTAGCCAAAAACATTCAGTACTTC
cdr3_aa: CASSLQYRGRPIKLAKNIQYF

j_call: TRBJ1-4
d_call: -
v_call: TRBV7-6
clone_size: few
cdr3_nt: TGTGCCAGCAGCCCAACGGACTTTCAAAATGAAAAACTGTTTTTT
cdr3_aa: CASSPTDFQNEKLFF

j_call: TRBJ1-5
d_call: -
v_call: TRBV2
clone_size: few
cdr3_nt: TGTGCCAGCACCCTCCTGGGCGGGAATCAGCCCCAGCATTTT
cdr3_aa: CASTLLGGNQPQHF

j_call: TRBJ2-1
d_call: -
v_call: TRBV28
clone_size: few
cdr3_nt: TGTGCCAGCAGTACTACGGGATTAAAGTTCTTC
cdr3_aa: CASSTTGLKFF

j_call: TRBJ1-1
d_call: -
v_call: TRBV20-1
clone_size: -
cdr3_nt: TGCAGTGCCAGGGTCAGAGTAAGTGAAGCTTTCTTT
cdr3_aa: CSARVRVSEAFF

j_call: TRBJ2-3
d_call: TRBD1
v_call: TRBV5-6
clone_size: -
cdr3_nt: TGTGCCAGCAGCTCCAGGGGGTTCGCCACAGATACGCAGTATTTT
cdr3_aa: CASSSRGFATDTQYF

j_call: TRBJ2-1
d_call: -
v_call: TRBV5-1
clone_size: -
cdr3_nt: TGCGCCAGCAGCTTGGGTTACGGCGTTGAATACAATGAGCAGTTCTTC
cdr3_aa: CASSLGYGVEYNEQFF

j_call: TRBJ2-1
d_call: -
v_call: TRBV5-1
clone_size: many
cdr3_nt: TGCGCCAGCAGCTTGGTGTCTAGCTCCTACAATGAGCAGTTCTTC
cdr3_aa: CASSLVSSSYNEQFF

j_call: TRBJ1-6
d_call: -
v_call: TRBV7-2
clone_size: few
cdr3_nt: TGTGCCAGTGGCATCGGGACACTATATAATTCACCCCTCCACTTT
cdr3_aa: CASGIGTLYNSPLHF

j_call: TRBJ2-1
d_call: -
v_call: TRBV3-1
clone_size: few
cdr3_nt: TGTGCCAGCAGCCGCCCTCCCCAGGGCAATGAGCAGTTCTTC
cdr3_aa: CASSRPPQGNEQFF

j_call: TRBJ1-2
d_call: -
v_call: TRBV19
clone_size: -
cdr3_nt: TGTGCCAGTAGTCCGGAGACAAGCTATGGCTACACCTTC
cdr3_aa: CASSPETSYGYTF

j_call: TRBJ2-5
d_call: TRBD1
v_call: TRBV5-5
clone_size: -
cdr3_nt: TGTGCCAGCAGCTCCATACAGGGGCCAGGGACCCAGTACTTC
cdr3_aa: CASSSIQGPGTQYF

j_call: TRBJ2-7
d_call: TRBD1
v_call: TRBV5-1
clone_size: few
cdr3_nt: TGCGCCAGCAGCCCTAGGACAGGGATCAGCCACGAGCAGTACTTC
cdr3_aa: CASSPRTGISHEQYF

j_call: TRBJ1-2
d_call: TRBD1
v_call: TRBV4-3
clone_size: -
cdr3_nt: TGCGCCAGCAGCCGTAGGGGACAGGGGTCATCTGGCTACACCTTC
cdr3_aa: CASSRRGQGSSGYTF

j_call: TRBJ1-1
d_call: -
v_call: TRBV30
clone_size: -
cdr3_nt: TGTGCCTGGGCCCGTTTAGAAGCTTTCTTT
cdr3_aa: CAWARLEAFF

j_call: TRBJ2-7
d_call: -
v_call: TRBV12-5
clone_size: -
cdr3_nt: TGTGCTAGTGGTTCCCGACCAGGAGAGCAGTACTTC
cdr3_aa: CASGSRPGEQYF

j_call: TRBJ2-4
d_call: -
v_call: TRBV5-5
clone_size: few
cdr3_nt: TGTGCCAGCAGCATGCAGGCCGGATCCAAAAACATTCAGTACTTC
cdr3_aa: CASSMQAGSKNIQYF

j_call: TRBJ1-3
d_call: TRBD1
v_call: TRBV7-9
clone_size: -
cdr3_nt: TGTGCCAGCAGCCTTGACAGGGGGCCGGGAAACACCATATATTTT
cdr3_aa: CASSLDRGPGNTIYF

j_call: TRBJ2-1
d_call: -
v_call: TRBV12-3/TRBV12-4
clone_size: few
cdr3_nt: TGTGCCAGCAGTCGATATGAGCAGTTCTTC
cdr3_aa: CASSRYEQFF

j_call: TRBJ2-1
d_call: -
v_call: TRBV9
clone_size: -
cdr3_nt: TGTGCCAGCAGCGTAACCCCGGGGGCTCGCGGGACGAACAATGAGCAGTTCTTC
cdr3_aa: CASSVTPGARGTNNEQFF

j_call: TRBJ1-2
d_call: TRBD1
v_call: TRBV7-2
clone_size: once
cdr3_nt: TGTGCCAGCAGCTTAGAACGGGACAGGGTATATGGCTACACCTTC
cdr3_aa: CASSLERDRVYGYTF

j_call: TRBJ2-7
d_call: -
v_call: TRBV28
clone_size: -
cdr3_nt: TGTGCCAGCAGTTTGGCAGTTGTCTACGAGCAGTACTTC
cdr3_aa: CASSLAVVYEQYF

j_call: TRBJ2-6
d_call: -
v_call: TRBV4-1
clone_size: few
cdr3_nt: TGCGCCAGCAGCCAACCAACCCGAAGCTCTGGGGCCAACGTCCTGACTTTC
cdr3_aa: CASSQPTRSSGANVLTF

j_call: TRBJ2-6
d_call: TRBD2
v_call: TRBV20-1
clone_size: once
cdr3_nt: TGCAGTGCTAGCCTCGGACTAGCGGGCGGCTCTGGGGCCAACGTCCTGACTTTC
cdr3_aa: CSASLGLAGGSGANVLTF

j_call: TRBJ1-6
d_call: -
v_call: TRBV7-9
clone_size: few
cdr3_nt: TGTGCCAGCAGCTTATCGGGGGGATATGGTTCACCCCTCCACTTT
cdr3_aa: CASSLSGGYGSPLHF

j_call: TRBJ2-7
d_call: TRBD2
v_call: TRBV11-2
clone_size: -
cdr3_nt: TGTGCCAGCAGCTTGAGCGGACTAGCGGGAAAGTTTTACGAGCAGTACTTC
cdr3_aa: CASSLSGLAGKFYEQYF

j_call: TRBJ2-4
d_call: -
v_call: TRBV5-5
clone_size: many
cdr3_nt: TGTGCCAGCAGCTTGTATAGGGGATACCAAAACATTCAGTACTTC
cdr3_aa: CASSLYRGYQNIQYF

j_call: TRBJ1-4
d_call: -
v_call: TRBV20-1
clone_size: -
cdr3_nt: TGCAGTGCCCCACCCCCCGGACGGAATGAAAAACTGTTTTTT
cdr3_aa: CSAPPPGRNEKLFF

j_call: TRBJ2-7
d_call: -
v_call: TRBV20-1
clone_size: few
cdr3_nt: TGCAGTGCTAGAATCACGGACGAGCAGTACTTC
cdr3_aa: CSARITDEQYF

j_call: TRBJ2-3
d_call: TRBD2
v_call: TRBV5-4
clone_size: -
cdr3_nt: TGTGCCATCAGCCACCCCTCGGGAGGAAGGGCAGATACGCAGTATTTT
cdr3_aa: CAISHPSGGRADTQYF

j_call: TRBJ2-7
d_call: -
v_call: TRBV6-5
clone_size: -
cdr3_nt: TGTGCCAGCAGCGGGCTCTACGAGCAGTACTTC
cdr3_aa: CASSGLYEQYF

j_call: TRBJ2-3
d_call: TRBD2
v_call: TRBV20-1
clone_size: -
cdr3_nt: TGCAGTGCTAGAGATACGGGCGGGAGAGGAGATACGCAGTATTTT
cdr3_aa: CSARDTGGRGDTQYF

j_call: TRBJ2-7
d_call: -
v_call: TRBV28
clone_size: -
cdr3_nt: TGTGCCAGCACAGAAAGGACAGTCGGGGCGTACGAGCAGTACTTC
cdr3_aa: CASTERTVGAYEQYF

j_call: TRBJ2-2
d_call: -
v_call: TRBV2
clone_size: -
cdr3_nt: TGTGCCAGCAGTGAATCCGGTTACACCGGGGAGCTGTTTTTT
cdr3_aa: CASSESGYTGELFF

j_call: TRBJ1-5
d_call: -
v_call: TRBV28
clone_size: -
cdr3_nt: TGTGCCAGCACCTCCGGGTGGCAGCCCCAGCATTTT
cdr3_aa: CASTSGWQPQHF

j_call: TRBJ1-2
d_call: TRBD1
v_call: TRBV18
clone_size: -
cdr3_nt: TGTGCCAGCTCACCGACAGGGGATAGCTATGGCTACACCTTC
cdr3_aa: CASSPTGDSYGYTF

j_call: TRBJ1-4
d_call: -
v_call: TRBV7-8
clone_size: few
cdr3_nt: TGTGCCAGCAGCCCTTCGCGCTCGTTGGTTAATGAAAAACTGTTTTTT
cdr3_aa: CASSPSRSLVNEKLFF

j_call: TRBJ2-7
d_call: -
v_call: TRBV20-1
clone_size: -
cdr3_nt: TGCAGTGCTAACTGGGACTCCTACGAGCAGTACTTC
cdr3_aa: CSANWDSYEQYF

j_call: TRBJ1-3
d_call: TRBD1
v_call: TRBV7-8
clone_size: -
cdr3_nt: TGTGCCAGCAGCTTCCAGGGACAGGAGGGAAACACCATATATTTT
cdr3_aa: CASSFQGQEGNTIYF

j_call: TRBJ2-1
d_call: TRBD1
v_call: TRBV7-8
clone_size: -
cdr3_nt: TGTGCCAGCAGCTTAGACAGGGGATGGTATGAGCAGTTCTTC
cdr3_aa: CASSLDRGWYEQFF